This T cell receptor beta chain was obtained from a study of blood T cell repertoires in COVID-19. CDR1 and CDR2 from the germline V gene are DFQATT and SNEGSKA (reference sequence). V shed 3 bases, J shed 8 bases, and the junction held 16 bases outside the gene matches. The CDR3 consists of 16 residues. This clone was seen only a few times. Sequencing used immunoSEQ multiplex PCR; TCRdb keeps in-frame clones, though not all of them. Counted here are approximately 140,000 clones, roughly 84% occurring once; the ten biggest clones make up 5.5% to 7.5%. Sequenced material: PBMCs or T cells enriched from blood (not recorded which). The rearrangement uses TRBV20-1 and TRBJ1-2, with 9 bases identical to TRBD1. The receptor was isolated from a woman aged 45-60 years who had been exposed to COVID-19. Here the CDR3 DNA reads TGCAGTGCTAGTCCCGGGACAGGGATCCTCTTGTTCGGCTACACCTTC. Translated, it gives CSASPGTGILLFGYTF.